This TCR beta chain was recovered during a study of CD8+ T cells in alopecia areata. Germline V lookup: CDR1 SGHDT, CDR2 YYEEEE. V was trimmed by 2 bases and J by 9 bases, leaving 12 bases between them. This CDR3 is built from 13 residues. Described treatment: oral pan-JAK inhibitor, 5-10 mg twice daily. Reverse transcription of extracted RNA yielded cDNA, which provided the sequencing template. Using immunoSEQ multiplex PCR, the repertoire was profiled, and TCRdb retains in-frame clones only, with some absent. In the table there are approximately 120,000 clones, around 63% of which are singletons. Sequences were derived from CD4+ T cells sorted from blood, sampled at week 4, from a patient treated with tofacitinib. This clonotype was obtained from a human donor with alopecia areata. V and J are TRBV5-6 and TRBJ2-1; D is unclear. This CDR3 is CASSLGIFSEQFF. CDR3 in DNA: TGTGCCAGCAGCTTAGGAATCTTCAGTGAGCAGTTCTTC.